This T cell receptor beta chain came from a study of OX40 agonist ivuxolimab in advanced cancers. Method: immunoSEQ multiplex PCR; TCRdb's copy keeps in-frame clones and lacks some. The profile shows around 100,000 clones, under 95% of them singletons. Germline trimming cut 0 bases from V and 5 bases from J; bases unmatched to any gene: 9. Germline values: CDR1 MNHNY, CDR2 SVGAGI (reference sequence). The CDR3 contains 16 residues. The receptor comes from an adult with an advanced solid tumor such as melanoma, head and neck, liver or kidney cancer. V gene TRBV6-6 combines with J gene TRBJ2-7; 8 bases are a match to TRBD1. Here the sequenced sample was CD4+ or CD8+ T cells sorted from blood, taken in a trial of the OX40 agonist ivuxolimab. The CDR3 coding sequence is TGTGCCAGCAGTTACTCAGGGGCAGGGGGCGGCCACGAGCAGTACTTC. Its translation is CASSYSGAGGGHEQYF.